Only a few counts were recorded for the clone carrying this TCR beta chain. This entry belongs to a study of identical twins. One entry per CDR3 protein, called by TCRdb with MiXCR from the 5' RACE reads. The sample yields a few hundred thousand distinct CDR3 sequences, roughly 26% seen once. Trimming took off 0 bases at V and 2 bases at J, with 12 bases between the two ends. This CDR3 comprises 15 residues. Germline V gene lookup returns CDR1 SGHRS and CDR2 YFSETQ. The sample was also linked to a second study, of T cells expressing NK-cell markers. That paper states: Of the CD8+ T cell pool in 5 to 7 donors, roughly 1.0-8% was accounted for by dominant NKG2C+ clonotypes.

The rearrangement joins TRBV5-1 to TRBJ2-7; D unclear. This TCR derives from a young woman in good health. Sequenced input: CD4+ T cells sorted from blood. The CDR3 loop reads CASSLAGDNPYEQYF. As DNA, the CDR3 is TGCGCCAGCAGCTTGGCTGGGGATAACCCCTACGAGCAGTACTTC. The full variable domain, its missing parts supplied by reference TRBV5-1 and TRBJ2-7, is KAGVTQTPRYLIKTRGQQVTLSCSPISGHRSVSWYQQTPGQGLQFLFEYFSETQRNKGNFPGRFSGRQFSNSRSEMNVSTLELGDSALYLCASSLAGDNPYEQYFGPGTRLTVT.